This T cell receptor (beta chain) derives from a study of T cells in Graves' hyperthyroidism and ophthalmopathy. The germline V gene has CDR1 SGHAT and CDR2 FQDESV (reference sequence). The V gene end was trimmed by 5 bases and the J gene end by 7 bases; junction bases not matched to a gene: 6. CDR3 size: 14 residues. RNA transcripts gave rise to amplified TCR beta CDR3 regions. TCR CDR3 underwent first-round RT-PCR with the HTBI primer set. TCRdb passed the multiplex PCR reads through MiXCR, listing each CDR3 protein once. Among hundreds of thousands of distinct CDR3 sequences listed, about 20% were seen once. This clonotype was counted at least ten times.

The rearrangement uses TRBV11-1 and TRBJ2-2, with TRBD2 identical over 8 bases. The receptor was derived from a man aged 35 to 55 with Graves' ophthalmopathy. Sequencing input: blood. The CDR3 DNA is TGTGCCAGCAGCCCCTCAAGCGGGAGCGGGGAGCTGTTTTTT. It is translated as CASSPSSGSGELFF. The full variable domain, rest sourced from reference TRBV11-1 and TRBJ2-2, is EAEVAQSPRYKITEKSQAVAFWCDPISGHATLYWYRQILGQGPELLVQFQDESVVDDSQLPKDRFSAERLKGVDSTLKIQPAELGDSAMYLCASSPSSGSGELFFGEGSRLTVL.